The 7 T cell receptor beta chains presented below share a single source sample, sequenced in a study of shared clonotypes between healthy human individuals. TCRdb's table, derived via immunoSEQ multiplex PCR, lists solely in-frame clones and lacks some. The sample yields about 2.4 million clones, roughly 93% seen once. Sequenced sample: naive CD4+ T cells from PBMCs. Noted subset: CD45RA+ positively selected. The receptor set was obtained from a man between 18 and 35 years old in good health. Some clones in this sample may be carry-over from other donors' samples.

The genes are TRBV29-1 and TRBJ2-5; TRBD2 might be the D (6 bases). V lost 7 bases and J lost 7, with 13 bases in between. This CDR3 comprises 11 residues. In germline, CDR1 is SQVTM, CDR2 ANQGSEA. The CDR3 nucleotides read TGCAGCGCCTACACGGGAGCGACCCAGTACTTC. Amino acid sequence: CSAYTGATQYF.

This sequence joins TRBV9 and TRBJ1-2, with 7 bases lining up with TRBD1. Germline lookup yields CDR1 SGDLS and CDR2 YYNGEE. With 4 bases clipped from V and 8 bases from J, the junction kept 5 bases outside the gene matches. The CDR3 is made up of 12 amino acids. Here the CDR3 reads CASSPTGLGYTF. DNA of the CDR3: TGTGCCAGCAGCCCGACAGGGTTAGGCTACACCTTC.

This chain uses TRBV10-3 with TRBJ1-1; D call uncertain. This CDR3 spans 13 amino acids. With 9 bases removed from V and 3 bases from J, the gap between germline ends came to 14 bases. Germline V gene lookup returns CDR1 ENHRY and CDR2 SYGVKD. CDR3 sequence: CAIRRGSDTEAFF. CDR3 bases: TGTGCCATTAGACGGGGATCGGACACTGAAGCTTTCTTT.

The V gene is TRBV11-2, the J gene TRBJ2-7; D is ambiguous. This CDR3 comprises 14 residues. The germline V gene encodes CDR1 SGHAT and CDR2 FQNNGV. The ends were cut back, 1 base at V and 3 bases at J, with 10 bases in the middle. Here the CDR3 reads CASSLGRARYEQYF. The CDR3 DNA follows: TGTGCCAGCAGCTTAGGTAGGGCCCGCTACGAGCAGTACTTC.

CDR3 nucleotide sequence: TGTGCCAGCAGCCCCGCCCGTGGGCCCCAAGAGACCCAGTACTTC. Protein: CASSPARGPQETQYF. The chain has TRBV7-2 and TRBJ2-5; D ambiguous. From germline, CDR1 is SGHTA and CDR2 FQGNSA. The CDR3 runs to 15 residues. With 5 bases removed from V and 1 base from J, the gap between germline ends came to 14 bases.

The J gene is TRBJ2-7, the V gene TRBV6-5; D call uncertain. Per germline, CDR1 MNHEY and CDR2 SVGAGI. CDR3 length: 12 amino acids. V shed 2 bases and J shed 6 bases, with 8 bases lying between them. The CDR3 spells CASSYPSSEQYF. The DNA for the CDR3 is TGTGCCAGCAGTTACCCCAGTAGCGAGCAGTACTTC.

This chain uses TRBV11-1 with TRBJ2-7; D may be TRBD2 (5 bases). Germline CDR1 reads SGHAT; CDR2 reads FQDESV (reference sequence). The germline V and J ends were trimmed by 5 bases and 4 bases, with 12 bases remaining between them. The CDR3 loop spans 13 amino acids. The CDR3 region is CASSPLEGYEQYF. The DNA of the CDR3 is TGTGCCAGCAGCCCACTAGAGGGATACGAGCAGTACTTC.